This TCR beta chain came from a study of T cells expressing NK-cell markers. Study-level results: For a few donors, these clonotypes were likewise the leading ones in the CD3+CD56-NKG2C+ fraction. A handful of donors had dominant NKG2C+ clonotypes that comprised roughly 1.0-7.0% of their CD8+ T cells.

The cDNA for TCR beta came from 5'RACE template switching with UMIs. TCRdb derives one entry per CDR3 protein from the 5' RACE reads, leaving out DNA. The table for this sample gives about 440,000 distinct CDR3 sequences. Details on this clonotype: Its antigen is unidentified.

CDR3 length equals 15 residues. This receptor was identified in a woman aged 18 to 75 in good health. V usage is TRBV12-3 or TRBV12-4 and J usage is TRBJ2-1; TCRdb designates TRBD1, a call that cannot be tested without DNA. Material for sequencing was blood T cells: a sorted CD56 or NKG2C T cell subset, CD4+ or CD8+ T cells, or bulk PBMC T cells (not recorded which). CDR3: CASSPQGARGNEQFF.